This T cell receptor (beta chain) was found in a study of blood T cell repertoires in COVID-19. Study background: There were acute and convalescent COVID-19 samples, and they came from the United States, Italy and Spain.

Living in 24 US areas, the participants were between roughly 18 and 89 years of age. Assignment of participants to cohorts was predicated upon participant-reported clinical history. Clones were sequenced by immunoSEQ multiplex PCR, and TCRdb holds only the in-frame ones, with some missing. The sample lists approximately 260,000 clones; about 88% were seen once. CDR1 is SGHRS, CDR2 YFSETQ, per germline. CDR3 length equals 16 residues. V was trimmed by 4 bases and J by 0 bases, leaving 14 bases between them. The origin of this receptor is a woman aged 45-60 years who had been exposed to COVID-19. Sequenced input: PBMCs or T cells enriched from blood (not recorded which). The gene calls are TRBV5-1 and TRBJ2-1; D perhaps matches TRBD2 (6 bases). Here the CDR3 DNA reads TGCGCCAGCAGCACAGGAGGAGGGGCCTCCTACAATGAGCAGTTCTTC. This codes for CASSTGGGASYNEQFF.